What follows describes a single T cell receptor beta chain. Its specific antigen is unknown. Qualities for individual bases were not recorded, and no much larger clone is one base off. In a library made to pick up alpha chains, this beta chain is a stray read with a size that means little. The data were obtained in a study of naive and memory T cell subsets (dated by TCRdb to about 2017). With regard to the full study: The study applied an open-source, UMI-based TCR alpha and beta sequencing pipeline to sorted naive and memory peripheral blood T cell subsets. The results of the functional CMV T cell responses matched the IgG serology results in every case. RNA was DNase-treated and reverse transcribed with TCR constant-region primers, mostly using SuperScript III. The research as a whole found: The repertoire findings for the naive and memory subsets could not be validated against a ground truth, as none was available. RNA-based TCR counts may be influenced by expression changes linked to T cell activation and differentiation. TCR abundance followed a power law with an exponent that was different for naive and memory subsets but consistent across the three individuals. Clonotypes were defined as single alpha or beta chain sequences, not paired alpha/beta receptors. In both CD4 and CD8 cells, the Gini index increased while Shannon and inverse Simpson diversity decreased from naive through CM, EM and EMRA. After error correction, over 90% of naive TCR sequences appeared only once, giving much steeper abundance distributions than memory subsets.

Libraries were built with UMI-ligation and nested PCR. Four rounds of PCR were used to amplify ligated cDNA, with nested alpha and beta constant-region primers being used together with the SP2 primer. A single-stranded oligonucleotide bearing the SP2 primer plus a 12-nucleotide UMI was ligated onto the 3' end of the cDNA by T4 RNA ligase 1. The ligation reaction was incubated at 16°C for roughly 18-25 hours. PCR2 was typically run as a SYBR Green qPCR and stopped at a predetermined threshold to prevent over-amplification. Apart from the first purification, every purification step used Agencourt AMPure XP magnetic beads. Libraries were quantified by Qubit and checked on a TapeStation, where a main peak was expected near 650 bp. The pooled libraries were sequenced on an Illumina MiSeq using v2 2x251 paired-end kits, which usually yielded roughly 1-2.2 million reads per sample. Each sample was pooled at 3.5 to 5 nM, and roughly 4.5-8% PhiX was included to help cluster recognition. Regarding the original processing steps: Decombinator assigned V and J genes to Demultiplexor-processed FASTQ reads by tag matching, allowing a single base-pair mismatch. UMIs were used by Collapsinator to correct both sequencing errors and frequency errors arising from PCR heterogeneity. TCRs were translated and CDR3s were extracted from the conserved cysteine to the FGXG phenylalanine by CDR3Translator, with non-productive sequences being flagged. Gini, Shannon entropy and inverse Simpson indices were computed after subsampling the repertoires to the same number of UMI-defined TCRs. Power-law fits to clonotype abundance distributions were performed by maximum likelihood within the linear range. On one naive CD8 sample, the pipeline and MIGEC gave similar UMI counts, unique TCR numbers and clonal distributions. The repertoires were searched for roughly 7,000 CMV-associated CDR3 sequences that had been compiled from VDJdb and a published dataset. The public sequencing data were trimmed at Q25 with fastp and processed into clonotypes with MiXCR by TCRdb, which kept only in-frame beta chains. Merged by CDR3 protein, the rows form single entries marked with the most common genes and DNA. TCRdb, rather than the study authors, made the V and J calls. The sample yields about 220 distinct CDR3 sequences; more than 85% were counted once. The ten largest make up around 17% of the sample.

TCR alpha and beta chain libraries were amplified separately from the second PCR step onward. The CMV status of each donor was determined by measuring IFNgamma production from CD4+ T cells after fresh PBMCs had been stimulated overnight with CMV viral lysate. Miltenyi beads were used first to positively select CD4 T cells, and CD8 T cells were then positively selected from the CD4-negative fraction. Cells stained for CD3, CD4, CD8, CD45RA, CD27 and a live/dead dye were sorted on a BD Aria II into four subsets by CD45RA and CD27. Effector memory cells were sorted as CD45RA-CD27-, and EMRA cells as CD45RA+CD27-. Three healthy volunteers provided blood, and each donor's sample was split into CD4 and CD8 T cells and then further divided into four differentiation subsets. Approximately 120 ml of peripheral blood was collected from each donor, and PBMC were isolated by Ficoll-Paque PLUS density-gradient centrifugation. Sorted cells were lysed in RLT buffer, after which RNA was extracted using a Qiagen RNeasy kit and stored at -80 degrees C.

V loses 6 bases, J loses 3 bases, and the germline ends lie 15 bases apart. Inclusive of the bounding cysteine and phenylalanine, the CDR3 is 14 residues long. Only the CDR3 region is kept as DNA, spanning 42 bases read in frame from base 1. The germline V gene gives CDR1 as KGHSH and CDR2 as LQKENI. Sequenced input: effector memory CD8+ T cells from blood. The intended sense of this specimen's cell subset or site label: effector memory, CD45RA- CD27-. The V and J genes are TRBV18 and TRBJ2-7; TRBD2 might be the D gene, on 5 matching bases. The TCR sequence derives from a human donor in good health. The CDR3 region: CASSGNAGDYEQYF. In nucleotides, the sequence is TGTGCCAGCTCCGGGAATGCGGGTGACTACGAGCAGTACTTC.